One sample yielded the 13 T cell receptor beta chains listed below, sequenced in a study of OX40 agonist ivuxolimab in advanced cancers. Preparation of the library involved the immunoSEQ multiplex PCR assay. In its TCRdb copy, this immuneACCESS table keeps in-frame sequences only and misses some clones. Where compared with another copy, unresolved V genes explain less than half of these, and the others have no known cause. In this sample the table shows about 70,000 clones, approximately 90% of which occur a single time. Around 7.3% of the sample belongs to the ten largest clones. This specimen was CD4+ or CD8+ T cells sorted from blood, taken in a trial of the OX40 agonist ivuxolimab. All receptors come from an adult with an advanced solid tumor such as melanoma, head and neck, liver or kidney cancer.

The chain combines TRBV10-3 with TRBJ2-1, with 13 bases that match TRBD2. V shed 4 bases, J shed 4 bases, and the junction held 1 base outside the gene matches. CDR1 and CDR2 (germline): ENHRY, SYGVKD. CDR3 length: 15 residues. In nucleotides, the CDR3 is TGTGCCATCAGTGCGGGACTAGCGGGGTACAATGAGCAGTTCTTC. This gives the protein CAISAGLAGYNEQFF.

CDR3 bases: TGTGCCAGCAGCTTAGGGGGACAGGGGAGACAAGAGACCCAGTACTTC. This codes for CASSLGGQGRQETQYF. The chain joins TRBV7-9 to TRBJ2-5; 10 bases map to TRBD1. CDR1 and CDR2 (germline): SEHNR, FQNEAQ (reference sequence). The CDR3 runs to 16 residues. V shed 1 base and J 2 bases; nucleotides not matched to a gene: 4.

The CDR3 DNA is TGTGCCAGCAGTTTATCGGGCGGGGGGCCATCACCCCTCCACTTT. This encodes CASSLSGGGPSPLHF. This chain connects TRBV27 to TRBJ1-6, with D perhaps TRBD1 (6 bases). Trimming pared 0 bases from V and 10 bases from J, leaving 13 bases between. The CDR3 runs 15 residues. The germline CDR1 and CDR2 sequences are MNHEY and SMNVEV (reference sequence).

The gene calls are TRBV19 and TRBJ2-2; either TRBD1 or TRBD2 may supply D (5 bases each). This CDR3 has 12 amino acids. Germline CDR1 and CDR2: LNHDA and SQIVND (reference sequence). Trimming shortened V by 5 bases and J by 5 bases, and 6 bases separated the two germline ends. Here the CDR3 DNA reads TGTGCCAGTAGTTGGGGGACCGGGGAGCTGTTTTTT. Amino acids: CASSWGTGELFF.

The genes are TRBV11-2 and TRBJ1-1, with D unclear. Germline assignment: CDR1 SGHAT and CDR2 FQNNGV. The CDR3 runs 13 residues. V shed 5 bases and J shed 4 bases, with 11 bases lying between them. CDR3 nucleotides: TGTGCCAGCAGCCCACCGTTTGGCACTGAAGCTTTCTTT. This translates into CASSPPFGTEAFF.

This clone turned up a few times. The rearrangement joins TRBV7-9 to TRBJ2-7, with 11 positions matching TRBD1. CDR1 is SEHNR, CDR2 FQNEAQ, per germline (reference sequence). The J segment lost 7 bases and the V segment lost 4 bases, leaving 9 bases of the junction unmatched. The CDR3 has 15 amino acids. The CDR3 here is CASSSIGQGAGEQYF. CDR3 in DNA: TGTGCCAGCAGCTCCATAGGACAGGGGGCGGGAGAGCAGTACTTC.

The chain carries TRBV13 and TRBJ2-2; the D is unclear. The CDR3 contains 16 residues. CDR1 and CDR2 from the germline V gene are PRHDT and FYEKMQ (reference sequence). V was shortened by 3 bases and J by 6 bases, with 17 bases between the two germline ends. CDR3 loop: CASSFSSSIPSGELFF. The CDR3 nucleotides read TGTGCCAGCAGCTTCAGCTCCTCTATCCCCTCCGGGGAGCTGTTTTTT.

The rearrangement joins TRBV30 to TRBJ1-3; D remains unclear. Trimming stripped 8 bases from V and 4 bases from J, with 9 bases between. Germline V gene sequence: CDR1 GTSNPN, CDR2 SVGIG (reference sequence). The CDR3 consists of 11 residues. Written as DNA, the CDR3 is TGTGCCACGGGTGAGGGAAACACCATATATTTT. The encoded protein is CATGEGNTIYF.

Here the CDR3 reads CASSQGQGNSGWEQYF. CDR3 sequence (DNA): TGTGCCAGCAGCCAGGGTCAGGGGAACAGTGGCTGGGAGCAGTACTTC. The rearrangement uses TRBV4-2 and TRBJ2-7, with D maybe TRBD1 (6 bases). V shed 3 bases and J shed 7 bases, with 22 bases lying between them. Per the germline V gene, CDR1 is LGHNA and CDR2 is YNFKEQ. This CDR3 is 16 amino acids long.

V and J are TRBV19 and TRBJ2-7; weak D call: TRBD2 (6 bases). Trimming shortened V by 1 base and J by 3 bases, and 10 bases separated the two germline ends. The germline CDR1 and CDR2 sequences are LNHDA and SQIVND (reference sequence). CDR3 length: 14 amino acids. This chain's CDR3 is CASSIGGLIYEQYF. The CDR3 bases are TGTGCCAGTAGTATAGGGGGACTTATCTACGAGCAGTACTTC.

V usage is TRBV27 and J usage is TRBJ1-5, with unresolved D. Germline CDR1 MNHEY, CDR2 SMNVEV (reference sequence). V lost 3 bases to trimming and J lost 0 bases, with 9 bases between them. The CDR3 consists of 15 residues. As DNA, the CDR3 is TGTGCCAGCAGTTTCGTGGGATATAGCAATCAGCCCCAGCATTTT. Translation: CASSFVGYSNQPQHF.

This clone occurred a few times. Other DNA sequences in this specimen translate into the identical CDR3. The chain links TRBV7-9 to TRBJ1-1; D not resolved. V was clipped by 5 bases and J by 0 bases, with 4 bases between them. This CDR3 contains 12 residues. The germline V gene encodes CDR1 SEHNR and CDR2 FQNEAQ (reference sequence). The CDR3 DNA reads TGTGCCAGCAGCCTTATGAACACTGAAGCTTTCTTT. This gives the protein CASSLMNTEAFF.

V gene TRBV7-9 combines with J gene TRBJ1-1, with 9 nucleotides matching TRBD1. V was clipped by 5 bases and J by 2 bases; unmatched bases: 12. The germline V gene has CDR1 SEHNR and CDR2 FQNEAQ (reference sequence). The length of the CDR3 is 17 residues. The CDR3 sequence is CASSPRGQGGINTEAFF. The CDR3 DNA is TGTGCCAGCAGCCCAAGGGGACAGGGAGGGATTAACACTGAAGCTTTCTTT.